A selection of T cell receptor beta chains follows, all from one sample in a study of CD8 T cells in ankylosing spondylitis. TCRdb independently ran MiXCR on the 5' RACE reads; one entry per CDR3 protein. This table has 200,000 or so distinct CDR3 sequences, roughly 24% appearing once. Sequencing was carried out using blood, either unsorted or a sorted T cell fraction (not recorded which). Every receptor here comes from a male donor with ankylosing spondylitis or in good health (not recorded which). The CDR3 runs from the conserved cysteine through the conserved F or W. D genes are given only for firm matches. Clone size is shown for a subset of rows, as once, few, many or a class of expanded clone.

d_gene	j_gene	v_gene	abundance	CDR3nt	CDR3aa
.	TRBJ2-7	TRBV29-1	many	TGCAGCGTTGAAGGGCAGGGGCTGGACGAGCAGTACTTC	CSVEGQGLDEQYF
TRBD2	TRBJ2-1	TRBV20-1	.	TGCAGTGCTAGATCCCCCGGGACTAGTCTACGAAGGTCCTACAATGAGCAGTTCTTC	CSARSPGTSLRRSYNEQFF
.	TRBJ2-1	TRBV12-3/TRBV12-4	.	TGTGCCAGCAGTTTATCAGCAGGGTTGACCTACAATGAGCAGTTCTTC	CASSLSAGLTYNEQFF
.	TRBJ2-6	TRBV29-1	few	TGCAGCGTTGTTAGGACTGGGGCCAACGTCCTGACTTTC	CSVVRTGANVLTF
TRBD1	TRBJ2-6	TRBV20-1	few	TGCAGTGCTAGGAGGGGACAGCTCTCTGGGGCCAACGTCCTGACTTTC	CSARRGQLSGANVLTF
.	TRBJ1-6	TRBV25-1	.	TGTGCCAGCAGTGAATCGACCATCAATGCCTCACCCCTCCACTTT	CASSESTINASPLHF
.	TRBJ2-2	TRBV5-1	many	TGCGCCAGCAGCCTGCGGGGCCCAGAGGCCGGGGAGCTGTTTTTT	CASSLRGPEAGELFF
.	TRBJ2-1	TRBV27	.	TGTGCCAGCAGTTTATTTCAGGACCAAGAGCAGTTCTTC	CASSLFQDQEQFF
.	TRBJ2-1	TRBV12-3/TRBV12-4	.	TGTGCCAGCAGTTTACAAGGTCTTGGGAATGAGCAGTTCTTC	CASSLQGLGNEQFF
.	TRBJ2-3	TRBV20-1	.	TGCAGTGCTAGAGATCCACCAAAGGGGGACAAGAGCACAGATACGCAGTATTTT	CSARDPPKGDKSTDTQYF
.	TRBJ2-7	TRBV29-1	few	TGCAGCGTCCAAGACGGCTACGAGCAGTACTTC	CSVQDGYEQYF
.	TRBJ2-7	TRBV29-1	.	TGCAGCGTTGGGGGGGCGGATTGGAGTCGGGAGCAGTACTTC	CSVGGADWSREQYF
TRBD1	TRBJ1-6	TRBV15	many	TGTGCCACCAGCAGTACAGGGGCGATTTCACCCCTCCACTTT	CATSSTGAISPLHF
TRBD1	TRBJ2-7	TRBV6-5	.	TGTGCCAGCAGAAAGGGGGCTGGCGAGCAGTACTTC	CASRKGAGEQYF
.	TRBJ2-7	TRBV5-1	many	TGCGCCAGCAGCTTGTCGTCCAACGCCGAGCAGTACTTC	CASSLSSNAEQYF
.	TRBJ2-7	TRBV3-1	many	TGTGCCAGCAGCCTCCGCCCTGGGGACGAGCAGTACTTC	CASSLRPGDEQYF
TRBD2	TRBJ2-5	TRBV20-1	many	TGCAGTGCAGCGAGCGGGAGCGATCTCCAAGAGACCCAGTACTTC	CSAASGSDLQETQYF
TRBD1	TRBJ2-7	TRBV6-6	.	TGTGCCAGCAGCAGACAGGGGAAATACGAGCAGTACTTC	CASSRQGKYEQYF
TRBD2	TRBJ2-1	TRBV7-2	many	TGTGCCAGCAGCTTTGGGACTAGGTCCTACAATGAGCAGTTCTTC	CASSFGTRSYNEQFF
.	TRBJ2-1	TRBV21-1	.	TGTGCCAGCAGCAAAGCTATGGGAGACTCCATCACCAATGAGCAGTTCTTC	CASSKAMGDSITNEQFF
TRBD1	TRBJ1-5	TRBV6-1	many	TGTGCCAGCAGTCCCGGACAGGCACTCAATCAGCCCCAGCATTTT	CASSPGQALNQPQHF
.	TRBJ1-2	TRBV6-1	few	TGTGCCAGCAGCGACGTGTGGGCCGACTATGGCTACACCTTC	CASSDVWADYGYTF
TRBD2	TRBJ2-4	TRBV10-2	.	TGCGCCAGCAGGACCTCTGAAGCGGGGACCAGGAACATTCAGTACTTC	CASRTSEAGTRNIQYF